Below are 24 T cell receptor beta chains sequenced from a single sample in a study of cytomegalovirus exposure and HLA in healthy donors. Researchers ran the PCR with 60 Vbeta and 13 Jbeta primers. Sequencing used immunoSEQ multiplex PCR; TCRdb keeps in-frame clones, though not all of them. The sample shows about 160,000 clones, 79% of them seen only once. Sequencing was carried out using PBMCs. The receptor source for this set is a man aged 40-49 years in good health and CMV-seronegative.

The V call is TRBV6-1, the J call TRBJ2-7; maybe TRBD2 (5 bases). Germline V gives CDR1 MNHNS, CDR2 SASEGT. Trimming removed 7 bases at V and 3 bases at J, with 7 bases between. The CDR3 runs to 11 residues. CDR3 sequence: CASKAGYEQYF. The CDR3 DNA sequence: TGTGCCAGCAAGGCGGGCTACGAGCAGTACTTC.

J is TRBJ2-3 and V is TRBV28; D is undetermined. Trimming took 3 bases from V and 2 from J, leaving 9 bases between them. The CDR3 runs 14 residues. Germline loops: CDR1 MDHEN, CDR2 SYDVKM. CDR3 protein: CASSLSIHTDTQYF. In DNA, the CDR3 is TGTGCCAGCAGTTTGAGCATTCACACAGATACGCAGTATTTT.

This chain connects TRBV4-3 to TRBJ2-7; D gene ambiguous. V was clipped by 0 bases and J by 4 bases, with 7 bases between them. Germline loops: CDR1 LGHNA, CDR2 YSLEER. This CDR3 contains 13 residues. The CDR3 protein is CASSQDGGYEQYF. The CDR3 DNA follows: TGCGCCAGCAGCCAAGATGGCGGTTACGAGCAGTACTTC.

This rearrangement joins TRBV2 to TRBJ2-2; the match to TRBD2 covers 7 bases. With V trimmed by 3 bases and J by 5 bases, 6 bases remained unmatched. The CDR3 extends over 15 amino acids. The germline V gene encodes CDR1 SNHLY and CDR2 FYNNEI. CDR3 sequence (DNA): TGTGCCAGCAGTGAGAGCGGGACGGTGACCGGGGAGCTGTTTTTT. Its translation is CASSESGTVTGELFF.

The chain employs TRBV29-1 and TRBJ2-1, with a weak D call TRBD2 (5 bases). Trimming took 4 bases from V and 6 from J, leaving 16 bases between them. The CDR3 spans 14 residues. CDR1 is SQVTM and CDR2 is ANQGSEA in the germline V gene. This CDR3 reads CSVARDHRVNEQFF. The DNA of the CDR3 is TGCAGCGTTGCTCGGGATCACCGTGTCAATGAGCAGTTCTTC.

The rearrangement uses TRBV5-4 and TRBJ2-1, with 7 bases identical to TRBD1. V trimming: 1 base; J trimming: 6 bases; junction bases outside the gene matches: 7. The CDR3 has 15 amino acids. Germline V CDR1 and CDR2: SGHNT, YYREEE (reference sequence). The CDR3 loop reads CASSLPPGGSNEQFF. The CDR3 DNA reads TGTGCCAGCAGCTTGCCCCCAGGGGGTAGCAATGAGCAGTTCTTC.

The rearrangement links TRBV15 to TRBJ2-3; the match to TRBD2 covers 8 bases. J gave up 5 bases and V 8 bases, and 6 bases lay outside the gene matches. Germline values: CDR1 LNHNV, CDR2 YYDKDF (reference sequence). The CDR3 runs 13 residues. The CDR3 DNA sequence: TGTGCCACCGGGCGGGAGGCTGGAGATACGCAGTATTTT. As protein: CATGREAGDTQYF.

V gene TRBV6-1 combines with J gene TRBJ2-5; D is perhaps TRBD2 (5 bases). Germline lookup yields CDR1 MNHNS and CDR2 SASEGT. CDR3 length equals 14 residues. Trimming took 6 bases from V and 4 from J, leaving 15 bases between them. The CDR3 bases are TGTGCCAGCAGGAAAAGTGCGGCGGGAGAGACCCAGTACTTC. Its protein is CASRKSAAGETQYF.

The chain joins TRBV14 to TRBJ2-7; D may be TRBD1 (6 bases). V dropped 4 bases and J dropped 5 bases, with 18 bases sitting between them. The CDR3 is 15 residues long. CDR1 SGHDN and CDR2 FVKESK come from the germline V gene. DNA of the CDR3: TGTGCCAGCAGCCGCGGTACAGGGAGTTTCCACGAGCAGTACTTC. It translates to CASSRGTGSFHEQYF.

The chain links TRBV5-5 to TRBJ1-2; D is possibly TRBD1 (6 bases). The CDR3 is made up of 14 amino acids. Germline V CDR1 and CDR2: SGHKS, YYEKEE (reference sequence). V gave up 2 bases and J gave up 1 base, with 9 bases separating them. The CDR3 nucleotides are TGTGCCAGCAGCTTAGTAGGGGGTAACTATGGCTACACCTTC. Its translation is CASSLVGGNYGYTF.

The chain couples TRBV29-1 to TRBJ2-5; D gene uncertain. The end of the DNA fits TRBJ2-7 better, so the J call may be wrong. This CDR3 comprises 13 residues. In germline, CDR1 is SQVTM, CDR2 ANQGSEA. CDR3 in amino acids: CSVGELPIYEQYF. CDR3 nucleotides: TGCAGCGTTGGAGAACTACCCATTTACGAGCAGTACTTC.

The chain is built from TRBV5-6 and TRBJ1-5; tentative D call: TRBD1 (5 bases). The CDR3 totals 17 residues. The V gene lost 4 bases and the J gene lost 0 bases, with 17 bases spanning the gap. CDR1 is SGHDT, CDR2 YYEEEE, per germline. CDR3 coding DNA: TGTGCCAGCAGCAGTTTCGGGACGGGAGATAGCAATCAGCCCCAGCATTTT. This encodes CASSSFGTGDSNQPQHF.

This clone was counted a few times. The CDR3 DNA reads TGTGCCAGTCAACCGGGACAGAGCGGTGAAAAACTGTTTTTT. Its translation: CASQPGQSGEKLFF. The chain has TRBV19 and TRBJ1-4; 7 bases are a match to TRBD1. Germline assignment: CDR1 LNHDA and CDR2 SQIVND (reference sequence). V was pared by 8 bases and J by 7 bases, with 10 bases of the junction left unmatched. The CDR3 has 14 amino acids.

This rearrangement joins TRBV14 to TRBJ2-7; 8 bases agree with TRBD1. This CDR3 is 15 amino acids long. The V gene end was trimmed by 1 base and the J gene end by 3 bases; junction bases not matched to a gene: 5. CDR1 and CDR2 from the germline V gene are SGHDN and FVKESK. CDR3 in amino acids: CASSQGDRFRYEQYF. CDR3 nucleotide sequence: TGTGCCAGCAGCCAAGGGGACAGGTTTCGCTACGAGCAGTACTTC. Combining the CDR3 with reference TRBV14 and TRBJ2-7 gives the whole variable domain EAGVTQFPSHSVIEKGQTVTLRCDPISGHDNLYWYRRVMGKEIKFLLHFVKESKQDESGMPNNRFLAERTGGTYSTLKVQPAELEDSGVYFCASSQGDRFRYEQYFGPGTRLTVT.

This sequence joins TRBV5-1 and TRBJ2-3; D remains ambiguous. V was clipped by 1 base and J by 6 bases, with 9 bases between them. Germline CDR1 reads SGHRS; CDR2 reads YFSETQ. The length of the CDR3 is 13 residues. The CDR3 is CASSLRPEDTQYF. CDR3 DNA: TGCGCCAGCAGCTTGAGGCCGGAGGATACGCAGTATTTT.

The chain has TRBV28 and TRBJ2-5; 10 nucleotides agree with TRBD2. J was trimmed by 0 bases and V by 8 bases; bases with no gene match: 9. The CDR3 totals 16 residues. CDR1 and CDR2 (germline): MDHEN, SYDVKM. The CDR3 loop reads CASGRLAGAYQETQYF. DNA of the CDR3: TGTGCCAGCGGACGGCTAGCGGGAGCGTACCAAGAGACCCAGTACTTC.

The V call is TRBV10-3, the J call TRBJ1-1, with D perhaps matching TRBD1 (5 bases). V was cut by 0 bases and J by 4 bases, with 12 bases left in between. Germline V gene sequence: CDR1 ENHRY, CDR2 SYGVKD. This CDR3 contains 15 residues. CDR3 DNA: TGTGCCATCAGTGAGTCGTGGGGCACGTCCACTGAAGCTTTCTTT. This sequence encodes CAISESWGTSTEAFF.

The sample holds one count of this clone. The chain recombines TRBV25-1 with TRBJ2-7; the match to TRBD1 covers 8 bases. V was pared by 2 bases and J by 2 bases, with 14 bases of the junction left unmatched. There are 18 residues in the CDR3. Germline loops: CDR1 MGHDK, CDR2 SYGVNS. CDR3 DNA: TGTGCCAGCAGTGAAGACGGGTGGGACAGGCGCCACGCCTACGAGCAGTACTTC. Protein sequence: CASSEDGWDRRHAYEQYF.

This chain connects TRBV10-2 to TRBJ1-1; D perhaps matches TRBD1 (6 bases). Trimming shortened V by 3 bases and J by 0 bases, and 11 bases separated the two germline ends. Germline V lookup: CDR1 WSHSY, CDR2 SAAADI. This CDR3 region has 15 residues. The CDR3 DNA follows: TGCGCCAGCAGTGATAGGGGGACGCTGAACACTGAAGCTTTCTTT. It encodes CASSDRGTLNTEAFF.

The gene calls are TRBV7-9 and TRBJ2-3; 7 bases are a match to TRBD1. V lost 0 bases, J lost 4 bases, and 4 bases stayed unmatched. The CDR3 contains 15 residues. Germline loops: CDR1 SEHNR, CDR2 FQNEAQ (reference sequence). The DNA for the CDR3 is TGTGCCAGCAGCTTAGCAGGGGGCGTAGCAGATACGCAGTATTTT. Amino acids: CASSLAGGVADTQYF. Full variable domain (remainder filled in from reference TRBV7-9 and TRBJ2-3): DTGVSQNPRHKITKRGQNVTFRCDPISEHNRLYWYRQTLGQGPEFLTYFQNEAQLEKSRLLSDRFSAERPKGSFSTLEIQRTEQGDSAMYLCASSLAGGVADTQYFGPGTRLTVL.

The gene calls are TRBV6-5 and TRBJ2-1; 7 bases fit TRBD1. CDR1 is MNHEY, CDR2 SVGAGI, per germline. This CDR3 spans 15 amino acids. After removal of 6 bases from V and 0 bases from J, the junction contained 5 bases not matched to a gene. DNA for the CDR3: TGTGCCAGCAGCCTGGGACAGAGCTCCTACAATGAGCAGTTCTTC. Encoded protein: CASSLGQSSYNEQFF.

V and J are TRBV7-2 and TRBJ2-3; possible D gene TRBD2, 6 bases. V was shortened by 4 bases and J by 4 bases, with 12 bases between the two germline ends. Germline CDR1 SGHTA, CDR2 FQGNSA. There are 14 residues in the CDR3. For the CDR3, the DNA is TGTGCCAGCAGCTCCAGACTAGGTGCAGATACGCAGTATTTT. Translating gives CASSSRLGADTQYF. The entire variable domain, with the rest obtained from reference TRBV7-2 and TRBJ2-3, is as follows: GAGVSQSPSNKVTEKGKDVELRCDPISGHTALYWYRQSLGQGLEFLIYFQGNSAPDKSGLPSDRFSAERTGGSVSTLTIQRTQQEDSAVYLCASSSRLGADTQYFGPGTRLTVL.

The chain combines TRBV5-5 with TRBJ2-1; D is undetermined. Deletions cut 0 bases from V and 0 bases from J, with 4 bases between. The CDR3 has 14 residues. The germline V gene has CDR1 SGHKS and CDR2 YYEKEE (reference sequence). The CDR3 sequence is CASSLDSSYNEQFF. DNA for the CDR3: TGTGCCAGCAGCTTGGATAGCTCCTACAATGAGCAGTTCTTC. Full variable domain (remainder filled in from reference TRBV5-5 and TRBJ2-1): DAGVTQSPTHLIKTRGQQVTLRCSPISGHKSVSWYQQVLGQGPQFIFQYYEKEERGRGNFPDRFSARQFPNYSSELNVNALLLGDSALYLCASSLDSSYNEQFFGPGTRLTVL.

CDR3 residues: CASSYIEPQHF. In nucleotides, the CDR3 is TGTGCCAGCAGTTATATCGAGCCCCAGCATTTT. The V and J genes are TRBV28 and TRBJ1-5; D is uncertain. CDR3 length equals 11 residues. The germline V gene encodes CDR1 MDHEN and CDR2 SYDVKM. V was cut by 4 bases and J by 8 bases, with 6 bases left in between.